The TCR beta chain described here comes from a study of blood T cell repertoires in COVID-19. The overall study: From the United States, Italy and Spain came samples of acute and convalescent COVID-19.

This clone occurred once. Some clones are missing from TCRdb's copy, which holds only in-frame ones; the method was immunoSEQ multiplex PCR. The sample shows 54,000 or so clones, over 75% of them seen only once. The germline V gene encodes CDR1 MGHRA and CDR2 YSYEKL. CDR3 length: 14 residues. Deletions cut 6 bases from V and 3 bases from J, with 15 bases between. This chain joins TRBV4-1 and TRBJ2-7, with D possibly TRBD2 on 6 matching bases. The sequenced material came from peripheral blood. The clonotype originates from a human donor in a cohort sampled during active COVID-19. The CDR3 here is CASSPGTVVYEQYF. The CDR3 nucleotides are TGCGCCAGCAGTCCCGGGACTGTAGTCTACGAGCAGTACTTC.